This entry lists 27 T cell receptor beta chains sequenced from one sample in a study of STAT3 mutations in large granular lymphocyte leukemia. General observations from the study: Every T-cell large granular lymphocyte leukemia patient had at least one immunodominant TCR beta clonotype.

These receptors lack a known antigen. The protocol was immunoSEQ multiplex PCR, while the TCRdb copy is restricted to in-frame clones and leaves out a portion. This repertoire shows several thousand clones, more than 90% found once; its top ten account for over 65%. Sequenced material: peripheral blood mononuclear cells. The receptors derive from a man aged 60 to 75 with T-cell large granular lymphocyte leukemia. Some clones in this sample may be carry-over from other donors' samples.

In this sample, this clone turned up a few times. V and J are TRBV7-2 and TRBJ1-5, with TRBD1 identical over 7 bases. The V gene end was trimmed by 3 bases and the J gene end by 7 bases; junction bases not matched to a gene: 3. This CDR3 region has 13 residues. Per the germline V gene, CDR1 is SGHTA and CDR2 is FQGNSA. DNA for the CDR3: TGTGCCAGCAGCTTTACAGGGGAACAGCCCCAGCATTTT. It codes for CASSFTGEQPQHF.

The rearrangement joins TRBV7-2 to TRBJ2-7, with TRBD2 identical over 11 bases. The V gene's germline CDR1 is SGHTA and CDR2 FQGNSA. The CDR3 totals 15 residues. The V gene end was trimmed by 5 bases and the J gene end by 2 bases; junction bases not matched to a gene: 5. CDR3 residues: CASSLGTSGPYEQYF. In DNA, the CDR3 is TGTGCCAGCAGCCTCGGGACTAGCGGACCCTACGAGCAGTACTTC.

This chain links TRBV28 with TRBJ2-7; a possible D gene is TRBD1 (6 bases). Looked up from germline, CDR1 is MDHEN and CDR2 is SYDVKM. There are 12 residues in the CDR3. V was shortened by 6 bases and J by 12 bases, with 18 bases between the two germline ends. The CDR3 region is CASSRQQGVPYF. The CDR3 DNA reads as TGTGCCAGCAGCCGCCAACAGGGAGTACCGTACTTC.

This chain uses TRBV7-2 with TRBJ2-3; TRBD2 agrees at 7 bases. Germline CDR1 and CDR2: SGHTA and FQGNSA. V dropped 5 bases and J dropped 2; count of bases not matched to a gene: 7. The CDR3 is 15 residues long. The CDR3 DNA reads TGTGCCAGCAGCCCGAGAGCGGGACCCACAGATACGCAGTATTTT. Translated, it gives CASSPRAGPTDTQYF. Combining the CDR3 with reference TRBV7-2 and TRBJ2-3 gives the whole variable domain GAGVSQSPSNKVTEKGKDVELRCDPISGHTALYWYRQSLGQGLEFLIYFQGNSAPDKSGLPSDRFSAERTGGSVSTLTIQRTQQEDSAVYLCASSPRAGPTDTQYFGPGTRLTVL.

The chain carries TRBV7-9 and TRBJ1-3; TRBD1 aligns across 8 bases. CDR3 size: 15 residues. The V gene's germline CDR1 is SEHNR and CDR2 FQNEAQ (reference sequence). J was trimmed by 4 bases and V by 3 bases; bases with no gene match: 5. The CDR3 DNA follows: TGTGCCAGCAGCTTCCCCGGGACAGGCGGAAACACCATATATTTT. Translating it yields CASSFPGTGGNTIYF.

The chain uses TRBV5-1 and TRBJ1-4; 12 nucleotides align to TRBD1. Germline V gene data show CDR1 as SGHRS and CDR2 as YFSETQ. V lost 2 bases, J lost 2 bases, and 4 bases stayed unmatched. This CDR3 has 17 residues. Written as DNA, the CDR3 is TGCGCCAGCAGCTTTTACGGGACAGGGGGCACTAATGAAAAACTGTTTTTT. The encoded protein is CASSFYGTGGTNEKLFF.

The gene calls are TRBV5-1 and TRBJ1-6; D not resolved. This CDR3 comprises 15 residues. Germline V gives CDR1 SGHRS, CDR2 YFSETQ. Deletions cut 0 bases from V and 6 bases from J, with 10 bases between. The CDR3: CASSLGTVANSPLHF. Here the CDR3 DNA reads TGCGCCAGCAGCTTGGGGACGGTGGCTAATTCACCCCTCCACTTT.

The V and J genes are TRBV14 and TRBJ1-1; TRBD1 matches 9 bases. Trimming at V came to 4 bases and at J to 5 bases, leaving 11 bases not matched to a gene. The CDR3 covers 16 residues. From germline, CDR1 is SGHDN and CDR2 FVKESK. The CDR3 bases are TGTGCCAGCAGCCTCCGGACAGGGGCGACAGGAACTGAAGCTTTCTTT. It codes for CASSLRTGATGTEAFF.

The gene calls are TRBV9 and TRBJ2-3; 10 bases are a match to TRBD2. This CDR3 is 18 amino acids long. CDR1 and CDR2 from the germline V gene are SGDLS and YYNGEE. The V and J ends lost 0 bases and 1 base, in that order; junction bases with no gene match: 8. CDR3 nucleotides: TGTGCCAGCAGCGTAGAGGCTAGCGGGAGTTTGGGCACAGATACGCAGTATTTT. Protein product: CASSVEASGSLGTDTQYF.

The CDR3 DNA reads TGTGCCAGTGGGACTAGCGGGAACCAAGAGACCCAGTACTTC. Translating it yields CASGTSGNQETQYF. The chain uses TRBV4-2 and TRBJ2-5, with 13 bases identical to TRBD2. V was pared by 9 bases and J by 0 bases, with 1 base of the junction left unmatched. The CDR3 extends over 14 amino acids. Germline CDR1 and CDR2: LGHNA and YNFKEQ.

This clone is a singleton in its sample. CDR3 residues: CASSITGGASTGELFF. In nucleotides, the CDR3 is TGTGCCAGCAGCATCACAGGGGGCGCCAGCACCGGGGAGCTGTTTTTT. The chain combines TRBV5-5 with TRBJ2-2; the match to TRBD1 covers 9 bases. The CDR3 runs to 16 residues. CDR1 and CDR2 from the germline V gene are SGHKS and YYEKEE (reference sequence). V trimming: 4 bases; J trimming: 4 bases; junction bases outside the gene matches: 8.

The chain joins TRBV4-2 to TRBJ1-2; 7 bases match TRBD1. Germline CDR1 is LGHNA and CDR2 is YNFKEQ. The CDR3 runs to 17 residues. The V segment lost 0 bases and the J segment 1 base; nucleotides outside the gene matches: 8. As DNA, the CDR3 is TGTGCCAGCAGCCAAGACGGCCAGGGGGAAAATAACTATGGCTACACCTTC. Encoded protein: CASSQDGQGENNYGYTF.

This chain joins TRBV30 and TRBJ1-4; perhaps TRBD1 as D (6 bases). This CDR3 has 13 residues. V lost 1 base, J lost 7 bases, and 10 bases lay in between. The germline V gene has CDR1 GTSNPN and CDR2 SVGIG (reference sequence). CDR3: CAWSGGGGEKLFF. The CDR3 coding sequence is TGTGCCTGGAGTGGAGGGGGTGGTGAAAAACTGTTTTTT.

V is TRBV7-3 and J is TRBJ2-7, with D maybe TRBD1 (7 bases). The ends were cut back, 5 bases at V and 7 bases at J, with 15 bases in the middle. The CDR3 is 13 residues long. Germline V lookup: CDR1 SGHTA, CDR2 FQGTGA. The CDR3 DNA reads TGTGCCAGCAGCCGACAGGGCGCGGGGGAGCAGTACTTC. This translates into CASSRQGAGEQYF.

The rearrangement joins TRBV13 to TRBJ2-3; the match to TRBD2 covers 10 bases. J gave up 3 bases and V 0 bases, and 6 bases lay outside the gene matches. Germline V gene data show CDR1 as PRHDT and CDR2 as FYEKMQ (reference sequence). CDR3 length: 17 amino acids. The CDR3 here is CASSLGSSGRGTDTQYF. The DNA of the CDR3 is TGTGCCAGCAGCTTAGGGTCGAGCGGGAGGGGGACAGATACGCAGTATTTT.

The chain combines TRBV7-9 with TRBJ2-3; TRBD2 matches 7 bases. This CDR3 comprises 18 residues. Germline trimming cut 5 bases from V and 1 base from J; bases unmatched to any gene: 15. The germline gives CDR1 SEHNR, CDR2 FQNEAQ (reference sequence). The CDR3 loop reads CASSPRGGGPTGTDTQYF. The CDR3 DNA reads TGTGCCAGCAGCCCCCGTGGGGGGGGACCAACCGGCACAGATACGCAGTATTTT.

This sequence joins TRBV5-1 and TRBJ1-2; D remains unclear. This CDR3 comprises 12 residues. Germline CDR1 and CDR2: SGHRS and YFSETQ. V gave up 4 bases and J gave up 6 bases, with 10 bases separating them. DNA for the CDR3: TGCGCCAGCAGCCGGACGGCCGATGGCTACACCTTC. This encodes CASSRTADGYTF.

J is TRBJ2-1 and V is TRBV25-1, with D perhaps given as TRBD1 or TRBD2 (5 bases each). The germline V gene has CDR1 MGHDK and CDR2 SYGVNS. The V and J ends lost 5 bases and 2 bases respectively, with 13 bases between them. This CDR3 has 15 amino acids. CDR3 nucleotides: TGTGCCAGCAGTCGCGTGGGGGTCCCCTACAATGAGCAGTTCTTC. Translation gives CASSRVGVPYNEQFF.

The chain is built from TRBV30 and TRBJ1-2; D is possibly TRBD1 (5 bases). The CDR3 extends over 13 amino acids. With 4 bases removed from V and 5 bases from J, the gap between germline ends came to 14 bases. The germline CDR1 and CDR2 sequences are GTSNPN and SVGIG (reference sequence). The CDR3 here is CAWTPGIRYGYTF. The CDR3 nucleotides are TGTGCCTGGACCCCAGGGATAAGATATGGCTACACCTTC. Variable domain in full (rest from reference TRBV30 and TRBJ1-2): SQTIHQWPATLVQPVGSPLSLECTVEGTSNPNLYWYRQAAGRGLQLLFYSVGIGQISSEVPQNLSASRPQDRQFILSSKKLLLSDSGFYLCAWTPGIRYGYTFGSGTRLTVV.

This clone was observed a single time. The genes are TRBV7-9 and TRBJ2-7; no clear D. The length of the CDR3 is 12 residues. V lost 3 bases and J 7 bases, leaving 10 bases between the germline ends. The V gene's germline CDR1 is SEHNR and CDR2 FQNEAQ (reference sequence). The CDR3 DNA follows: TGTGCCAGCAGCTTCGGCGTGTGGGAGCAGTACTTC. It is translated as CASSFGVWEQYF.

The rearrangement joins TRBV5-6 to TRBJ2-5; TRBD1 matches at 7 bases. Unmatched junction bases numbered 9, after V lost 2 bases and J lost 2 bases. Germline V lookup: CDR1 SGHDT, CDR2 YYEEEE. CDR3 size: 16 residues. The CDR3 DNA reads TGTGCCAGCAGCTTCGGGGCAGGGACAGCTCAAGAGACCCAGTACTTC. Residues: CASSFGAGTAQETQYF.

The V call is TRBV7-3, the J call TRBJ2-1; 8 bases line up with TRBD2. Trimming cost V 5 bases and J 4 bases; bases outside gene matches: 7. The CDR3 has 15 residues. From germline, CDR1 is SGHTA and CDR2 FQGTGA. In nucleotides, the CDR3 is TGTGCCAGCAGCCAGACTAGCGTCAGATACAATGAGCAGTTCTTC. It yields the protein CASSQTSVRYNEQFF.

The chain has TRBV7-8 and TRBJ1-1; tentative D call: TRBD1 (6 bases). Germline CDR1 reads SGHVS; CDR2 reads FQNEAQ. The V gene lost 1 base and the J gene lost 0 bases, with 6 bases spanning the gap. CDR3 length: 14 residues. The CDR3 spells CASSLGQVNTEAFF. The CDR3 DNA follows: TGTGCCAGCAGCTTAGGACAGGTGAACACTGAAGCTTTCTTT.

CDR3 in amino acids: CASSQGTAEQYF. As DNA, the CDR3 is TGTGCCAGCTCACAGGGGACAGCCGAGCAGTACTTC. This chain connects TRBV18 to TRBJ2-7, with TRBD1 identical over 7 bases. The germline V gene encodes CDR1 KGHSH and CDR2 LQKENI. The CDR3 spans 12 residues. V shed 4 bases, J shed 6 bases, and the junction held 3 bases outside the gene matches.

This chain uses TRBV6-1 with TRBJ2-1, with TRBD2 identical over 8 bases. The CDR3 runs to 16 residues. CDR1 and CDR2 (germline): MNHNS, SASEGT. J was trimmed by 0 bases and V by 3 bases; bases with no gene match: 4. CDR3 protein: CASSDVAGGSYNEQFF. CDR3 coding DNA: TGTGCCAGCAGTGACGTTGCGGGAGGCTCCTACAATGAGCAGTTCTTC.

CDR3 residues: CASSSYPYRDRVSPQGYTF. The CDR3 DNA sequence: TGCGCCAGCAGCTCCTACCCCTACCGGGACAGGGTCTCACCTCAAGGCTACACCTTC. The chain couples TRBV5-1 to TRBJ1-2; 9 nucleotides match TRBD1. The length of the CDR3 is 19 residues. V lost 3 bases, J lost 8 bases, and 23 bases stayed unmatched. Germline V CDR1 and CDR2: SGHRS, YFSETQ.

The chain recombines TRBV7-2 with TRBJ2-3, with D perhaps TRBD1 (6 bases). Germline V gene data show CDR1 as SGHTA and CDR2 as FQGNSA. This CDR3 comprises 16 residues. The germline V and J ends were trimmed by 8 bases and 3 bases, with 21 bases remaining between them. The CDR3 DNA sequence: TGTGCCAGCTCCCTCACGAGGGGGTTGATGACAGATACGCAGTATTTT. Its protein product is CASSLTRGLMTDTQYF.